Listed below are T cell receptor beta chains from one sample, sequenced in a study of blood T cells in healthy people across ages. TCRdb recomputed calls from the 5' RACE reads with MiXCR, one row per CDR3 protein. The table has some 1,000,000 distinct CDR3 sequences, approximately 26% seen once. These data also featured in a second study, about T cells of mothers and their children.

The specimen sequenced was blood. These TCRs come from a girl aged 2 to 9 in good health. Both conserved end residues are part of each CDR3. The D gene is left open where the match is weak. Where a row states a size, it is once, few, many or the class of an expanded clone; other rows omit it.

j_gene: TRBJ2-7; abundance: NA; d_gene: TRBD1; v_gene: TRBV4-3; CDR3aa: CASSQGTGILYEQYF; CDR3nt: TGCGCCAGCAGCCAAGGGACAGGGATCCTCTACGAGCAGTACTTC
j_gene: TRBJ2-7; abundance: NA; d_gene: NA; v_gene: TRBV29-1; CDR3aa: CSVENGTYEQYF; CDR3nt: TGCAGCGTTGAAAACGGAACCTACGAGCAGTACTTC
j_gene: TRBJ2-3; abundance: NA; d_gene: NA; v_gene: TRBV29-1; CDR3aa: CSVEAYNRAPPGERTQYF; CDR3nt: TGCAGCGTTGAAGCATATAACAGGGCACCCCCAGGCGAACGTACGCAGTATTTT
j_gene: TRBJ2-2; abundance: once; d_gene: NA; v_gene: TRBV25-1; CDR3aa: CASTLGGITGELFF; CDR3nt: TGTGCCAGCACACTCGGGGGTATTACCGGGGAGCTGTTTTTT
j_gene: TRBJ2-7; abundance: few; d_gene: NA; v_gene: TRBV9; CDR3aa: CASSAAGSYEQYF; CDR3nt: TGTGCCAGCAGCGCAGCCGGGTCCTACGAGCAGTACTTC
j_gene: TRBJ2-4; abundance: few; d_gene: TRBD2; v_gene: TRBV10-3; CDR3aa: CAIRDGTSGPNIQYF; CDR3nt: TGTGCCATCAGGGATGGGACTAGCGGACCAAACATTCAGTACTTC
j_gene: TRBJ1-4; abundance: few; d_gene: TRBD1; v_gene: TRBV18; CDR3aa: CASSPQQGVEKLFF; CDR3nt: TGTGCCAGCTCACCACAACAGGGGGTCGAAAAACTGTTTTTT
j_gene: TRBJ2-1; abundance: NA; d_gene: NA; v_gene: TRBV20-1; CDR3aa: CSASGVPASHNEQFF; CDR3nt: TGCAGTGCTTCAGGGGTACCCGCGTCCCACAATGAGCAGTTCTTC
j_gene: TRBJ1-1; abundance: NA; d_gene: NA; v_gene: TRBV6-2/TRBV6-3; CDR3aa: CASSYADGNTEAFF; CDR3nt: TGTGCCAGCAGTTACGCGGACGGAAACACTGAAGCTTTCTTT
j_gene: TRBJ2-1; abundance: few; d_gene: NA; v_gene: TRBV29-1; CDR3aa: CSVVNGVTYNEQFF; CDR3nt: TGCAGCGTTGTAAACGGGGTGACCTACAATGAGCAGTTCTTC
j_gene: TRBJ2-1; abundance: NA; d_gene: TRBD1; v_gene: TRBV9; CDR3aa: CASSVATGQGNEQFF; CDR3nt: TGTGCCAGCAGCGTAGCTACGGGACAGGGCAATGAGCAGTTCTTC
j_gene: TRBJ1-3; abundance: NA; d_gene: NA; v_gene: TRBV7-9; CDR3aa: CASRIASGVGNTIYF; CDR3nt: TGTGCCAGCAGGATCGCGAGTGGCGTTGGAAACACCATATATTTT
j_gene: TRBJ2-3; abundance: few; d_gene: TRBD2; v_gene: TRBV7-6; CDR3aa: CASTRVAGGSDTQYF; CDR3nt: TGTGCCAGCACTCGGGTAGCGGGAGGGTCAGATACGCAGTATTTT
j_gene: TRBJ2-7; abundance: few; d_gene: TRBD2; v_gene: TRBV7-8; CDR3aa: CASNSLTSGIYEQYF; CDR3nt: TGTGCCAGCAATAGCCTGACTAGCGGGATATACGAGCAGTACTTC
j_gene: TRBJ2-7; abundance: few; d_gene: NA; v_gene: TRBV6-2/TRBV6-3; CDR3aa: CASSYSGLAPYEQYF; CDR3nt: TGCGCCAGCAGTTACTCGGGGCTAGCTCCCTACGAGCAGTACTTC
j_gene: TRBJ2-1; abundance: NA; d_gene: TRBD2; v_gene: TRBV9; CDR3aa: CASSGTSGPYEQFF; CDR3nt: TGTGCCAGTTCGGGGACTAGCGGTCCATATGAGCAGTTCTTC
j_gene: TRBJ2-7; abundance: few; d_gene: NA; v_gene: TRBV7-9; CDR3aa: CASSTDYSKTYEQYF; CDR3nt: TGTGCCAGCAGCACGGACTATTCTAAGACCTACGAGCAGTACTTC
j_gene: TRBJ2-1; abundance: NA; d_gene: NA; v_gene: TRBV12-3/TRBV12-4; CDR3aa: CASSLAASGDEQFF; CDR3nt: TGTGCCAGCAGTTTAGCGGCTAGTGGCGATGAGCAGTTCTTC
j_gene: TRBJ1-2; abundance: NA; d_gene: NA; v_gene: TRBV7-2; CDR3aa: CASSFIHNGYTF; CDR3nt: TGTGCCAGCAGCTTCATCCACAATGGCTACACCTTC
j_gene: TRBJ2-5; abundance: few; d_gene: NA; v_gene: TRBV12-3/TRBV12-4; CDR3aa: CASGSPREGGETQYF; CDR3nt: TGTGCCAGCGGCAGTCCCCGAGAGGGTGGAGAGACCCAGTACTTC
j_gene: TRBJ2-1; abundance: few; d_gene: TRBD1; v_gene: TRBV9; CDR3aa: CASTTGGGYNEQFF; CDR3nt: TGTGCCAGCACCACAGGGGGCGGTTACAATGAGCAGTTCTTC
j_gene: TRBJ1-5; abundance: few; d_gene: TRBD1; v_gene: TRBV11-1; CDR3aa: CASSPGGAGEPQHF; CDR3nt: TGTGCCAGCAGCCCAGGGGGGGCAGGTGAGCCCCAGCATTTT
j_gene: TRBJ2-2; abundance: few; d_gene: NA; v_gene: TRBV27; CDR3aa: CASSLTVGITGELFF; CDR3nt: TGTGCCAGCAGTTTAACAGTCGGCATCACCGGGGAGCTGTTTTTT
j_gene: TRBJ2-6; abundance: few; d_gene: NA; v_gene: TRBV5-1; CDR3aa: CASSFITRGNGANVLTF; CDR3nt: TGCGCCAGCAGCTTTATCACCCGGGGGAATGGGGCCAACGTCCTGACTTTC
j_gene: TRBJ1-2; abundance: NA; d_gene: NA; v_gene: TRBV28; CDR3aa: CASSFDGQPGGYTF; CDR3nt: TGTGCCAGCAGTTTCGACGGGCAACCAGGGGGCTACACCTTC
j_gene: TRBJ2-1; abundance: NA; d_gene: NA; v_gene: TRBV20-1; CDR3aa: CSARSTSNEQFF; CDR3nt: TGCAGTGCTAGGTCGACTTCCAATGAGCAGTTCTTC
j_gene: TRBJ2-7; abundance: NA; d_gene: NA; v_gene: TRBV20-1; CDR3aa: CSALSVGYEQYF; CDR3nt: TGCAGTGCGCTCTCGGTTGGGTACGAGCAGTACTTC
j_gene: TRBJ2-3; abundance: many; d_gene: TRBD1; v_gene: TRBV29-1; CDR3aa: CSVATGSTDTQYF; CDR3nt: TGCAGCGTTGCGACAGGGAGCACAGATACGCAGTATTTT
j_gene: TRBJ2-3; abundance: NA; d_gene: NA; v_gene: TRBV29-1; CDR3aa: CSVGTLRDTQYF; CDR3nt: TGCAGCGTTGGGACCCTGAGAGATACGCAGTATTTT
j_gene: TRBJ2-7; abundance: many; d_gene: NA; v_gene: TRBV28; CDR3aa: CASSLGVDPTYEQYF; CDR3nt: TGTGCCAGCAGTTTAGGGGTTGATCCTACCTACGAGCAGTACTTC
j_gene: TRBJ2-4; abundance: NA; d_gene: TRBD1; v_gene: TRBV20-1; CDR3aa: CSALPTGFRMENIQYF; CDR3nt: TGCAGTGCCCTCCCGACAGGGTTTAGAATGGAAAACATTCAGTACTTC
j_gene: TRBJ2-1; abundance: NA; d_gene: TRBD2; v_gene: TRBV20-1; CDR3aa: CSAVSGSSYNEQFF; CDR3nt: TGCAGTGCTGTTAGCGGGAGCTCCTACAATGAGCAGTTCTTC
j_gene: TRBJ2-1; abundance: few; d_gene: NA; v_gene: TRBV7-2; CDR3aa: CASSFLRINEQFF; CDR3nt: TGTGCCAGCAGCTTTTTAAGAATCAATGAGCAGTTCTTC
j_gene: TRBJ1-1; abundance: NA; d_gene: NA; v_gene: TRBV29-1; CDR3aa: CSVEGVLLPGNTEAFF; CDR3nt: TGCAGCGTGGAGGGGGTCCTCCTACCTGGGAACACTGAAGCTTTCTTT
j_gene: TRBJ2-1; abundance: NA; d_gene: TRBD2; v_gene: TRBV7-2; CDR3aa: CASSPLAGPNNEQFF; CDR3nt: TGTGCCAGCAGCCCCTTAGCGGGCCCCAACAATGAGCAGTTCTTC
j_gene: TRBJ2-7; abundance: few; d_gene: TRBD2; v_gene: TRBV5-1; CDR3aa: CASSPLAGETTLTYEQYF; CDR3nt: TGCGCCAGCAGCCCCTTAGCGGGAGAAACAACACTTACCTACGAGCAGTACTTC
j_gene: TRBJ2-1; abundance: NA; d_gene: TRBD2; v_gene: TRBV4-2; CDR3aa: CASKPSGRAPDDEQFF; CDR3nt: TGTGCCAGCAAACCTAGCGGGAGGGCCCCAGATGATGAGCAGTTCTTC
j_gene: TRBJ2-1; abundance: NA; d_gene: NA; v_gene: TRBV12-3/TRBV12-4; CDR3aa: CASSPNLFYNEQFF; CDR3nt: TGTGCCAGCAGTCCGAACTTGTTTTACAATGAGCAGTTCTTC
j_gene: TRBJ2-3; abundance: NA; d_gene: TRBD2; v_gene: TRBV4-1; CDR3aa: CASSQDGGGRLDTQYF; CDR3nt: TGCGCCAGCAGCCAAGATGGGGGGGGTCGGTTAGATACGCAGTATTTT
j_gene: TRBJ1-1; abundance: NA; d_gene: TRBD1; v_gene: TRBV7-9; CDR3aa: CASSPTGQGGAEAFF; CDR3nt: TGTGCCAGCAGCCCCACCGGACAGGGGGGGGCTGAAGCTTTCTTT
j_gene: TRBJ1-1; abundance: few; d_gene: NA; v_gene: TRBV11-1; CDR3aa: CASSFTWHGRTEAFF; CDR3nt: TGTGCCAGCAGCTTCACATGGCACGGAAGAACTGAAGCTTTCTTT
j_gene: TRBJ1-1; abundance: few; d_gene: TRBD1; v_gene: TRBV9; CDR3aa: CASSHEGQGITEAFF; CDR3nt: TGTGCCAGCAGCCACGAAGGACAGGGAATCACTGAAGCTTTCTTT
j_gene: TRBJ2-1; abundance: NA; d_gene: NA; v_gene: TRBV14; CDR3aa: CASRAELYNEQFF; CDR3nt: TGTGCCAGCAGAGCGGAGCTCTACAATGAGCAGTTCTTC
j_gene: TRBJ2-2; abundance: NA; d_gene: NA; v_gene: TRBV7-2; CDR3aa: CASSYHRVGELFF; CDR3nt: TGTGCCAGCAGCTACCACAGGGTCGGGGAGCTGTTTTTT
j_gene: TRBJ1-3; abundance: few; d_gene: NA; v_gene: TRBV5-1; CDR3aa: CASSLVPDSRNTIYF; CDR3nt: TGCGCCAGCAGCTTGGTTCCGGACAGCCGAAACACCATATATTTT
j_gene: TRBJ2-2; abundance: NA; d_gene: NA; v_gene: TRBV19; CDR3aa: CASSIVGGNTGELFF; CDR3nt: TGTGCCAGTAGTATAGTAGGCGGGAACACCGGGGAGCTGTTTTTT
j_gene: TRBJ1-4; abundance: NA; d_gene: NA; v_gene: TRBV4-2; CDR3aa: CASSQRYPAGVEKLFF; CDR3nt: TGTGCCAGCAGCCAGAGGTACCCAGCCGGGGTGGAAAAACTGTTTTTT
j_gene: TRBJ2-7; abundance: NA; d_gene: TRBD2; v_gene: TRBV3-1; CDR3aa: CASSPTSGDNYEQYF; CDR3nt: TGTGCCAGCAGCCCTACTAGCGGGGATAACTACGAGCAGTACTTC
j_gene: TRBJ1-1; abundance: NA; d_gene: NA; v_gene: TRBV12-5; CDR3aa: CASMRGSYLNTEAFF; CDR3nt: TGTGCTAGTATGAGAGGTAGTTACTTGAACACTGAAGCTTTCTTT
j_gene: TRBJ2-2; abundance: NA; d_gene: TRBD2; v_gene: TRBV2; CDR3aa: CASSEKYKREITGELFF; CDR3nt: TGTGCCAGCAGTGAAAAGTATAAGCGGGAGATTACCGGGGAGCTGTTTTTT
j_gene: TRBJ1-3; abundance: NA; d_gene: TRBD1; v_gene: TRBV20-1; CDR3aa: CSAPGTGGGGNTIYF; CDR3nt: TGCAGTGCTCCGGGGACAGGGGGCGGTGGAAACACCATATATTTT
j_gene: TRBJ1-1; abundance: NA; d_gene: TRBD1; v_gene: TRBV19; CDR3aa: CASSLWTGEGTEAFF; CDR3nt: TGTGCCAGTAGTCTATGGACAGGGGAGGGCACTGAAGCTTTCTTT
j_gene: TRBJ2-7; abundance: few; d_gene: NA; v_gene: TRBV28; CDR3aa: CASTQSSYEQYF; CDR3nt: TGTGCCAGCACCCAGAGCTCCTACGAGCAGTACTTC
j_gene: TRBJ2-1; abundance: NA; d_gene: NA; v_gene: TRBV6-2/TRBV6-3; CDR3aa: CASSWARMHNEQFF; CDR3nt: TGTGCCAGCAGTTGGGCGAGGATGCACAATGAGCAGTTCTTC